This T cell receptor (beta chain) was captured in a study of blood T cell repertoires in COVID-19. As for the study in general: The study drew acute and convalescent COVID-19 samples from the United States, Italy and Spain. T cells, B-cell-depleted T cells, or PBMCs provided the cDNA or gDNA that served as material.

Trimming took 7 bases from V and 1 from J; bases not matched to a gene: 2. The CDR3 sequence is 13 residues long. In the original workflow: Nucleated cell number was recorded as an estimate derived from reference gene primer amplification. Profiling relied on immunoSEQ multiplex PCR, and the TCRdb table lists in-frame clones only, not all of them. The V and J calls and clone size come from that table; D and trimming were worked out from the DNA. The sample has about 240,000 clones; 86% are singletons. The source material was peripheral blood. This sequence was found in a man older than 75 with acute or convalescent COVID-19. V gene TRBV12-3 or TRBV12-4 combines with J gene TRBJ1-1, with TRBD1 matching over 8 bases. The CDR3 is CASIGTGNTEAFF. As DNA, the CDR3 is TGTGCCAGCATCGGGACAGGGAACACTGAAGCTTTCTTT.